This T cell receptor (beta chain) emerged from a study of T cells in Graves' hyperthyroidism and ophthalmopathy. About this clonotype: The antigen remains undetermined.

V lost 6 bases to trimming and J lost 0 bases, with 8 bases between them. This CDR3 is built from 14 residues. Germline CDR1 is SNHLY and CDR2 is FYNNEI. The study, taken as a whole, reports: Ophthalmopathy was predicted by the model a median of approximately six months ahead of onset.

Clinical symptoms, serum thyroxine, TRAb, thyroid ultrasound and orbital computed tomography established diagnosis. Regions amplified from RNA transcripts were the TCR beta CDR3 regions. Carried out on the TCR CDR3, a first-round RT-PCR used the HTBI primer set. TCRdb redid the calling of the multiplex PCR reads with MiXCR, one entry per CDR3 protein. This sample yields almost 600,000 distinct CDR3 sequences, of which 40% to 55% are seen a single time; around 8% belongs to the top ten. The TCR was taken from a young woman with Graves' hyperthyroidism. V and J are TRBV2 and TRBJ1-4; weak D call: TRBD1 (6 bases). Sequencing used peripheral blood or thyroid tissue (not recorded which). CDR3 in amino acids: CASSYRATNEKLFF. DNA of the CDR3: TGTGCCAGCAGCTACAGGGCAACTAATGAAAAACTGTTTTTT.